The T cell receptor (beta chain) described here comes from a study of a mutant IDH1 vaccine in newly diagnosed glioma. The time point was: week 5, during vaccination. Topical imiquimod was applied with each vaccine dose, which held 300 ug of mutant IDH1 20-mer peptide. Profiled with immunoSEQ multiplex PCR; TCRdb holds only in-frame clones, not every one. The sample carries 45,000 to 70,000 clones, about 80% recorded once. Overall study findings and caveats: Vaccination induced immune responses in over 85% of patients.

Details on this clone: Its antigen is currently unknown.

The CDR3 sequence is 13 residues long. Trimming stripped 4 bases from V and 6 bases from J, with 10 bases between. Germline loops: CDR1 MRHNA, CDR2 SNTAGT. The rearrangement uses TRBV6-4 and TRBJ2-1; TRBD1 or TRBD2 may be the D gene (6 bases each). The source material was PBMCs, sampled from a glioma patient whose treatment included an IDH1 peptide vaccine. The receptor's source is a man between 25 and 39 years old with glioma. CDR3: CASSGGDTNEQFF. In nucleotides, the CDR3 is TGTGCCAGCAGTGGCGGGGACACCAATGAGCAGTTCTTC.